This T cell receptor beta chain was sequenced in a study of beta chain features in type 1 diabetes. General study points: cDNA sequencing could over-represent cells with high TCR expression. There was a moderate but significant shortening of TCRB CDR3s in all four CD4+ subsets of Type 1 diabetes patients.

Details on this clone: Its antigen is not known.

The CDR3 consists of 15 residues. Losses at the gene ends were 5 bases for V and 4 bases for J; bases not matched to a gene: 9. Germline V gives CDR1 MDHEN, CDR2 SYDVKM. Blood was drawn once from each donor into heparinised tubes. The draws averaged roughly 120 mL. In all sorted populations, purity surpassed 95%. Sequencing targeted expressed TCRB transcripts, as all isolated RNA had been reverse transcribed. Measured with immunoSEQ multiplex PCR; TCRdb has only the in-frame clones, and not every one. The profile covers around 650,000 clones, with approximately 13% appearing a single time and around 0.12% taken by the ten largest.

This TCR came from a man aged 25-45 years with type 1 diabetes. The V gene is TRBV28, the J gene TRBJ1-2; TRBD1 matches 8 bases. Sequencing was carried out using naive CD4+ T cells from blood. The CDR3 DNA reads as TGTGCCAGCAGTCCCGCAGGACAGGGCGTCTATGGCTACACCTTC. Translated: CASSPAGQGVYGYTF.